Here is one TCR beta chain with its context. CDR1 is MNHEY, CDR2 SVGAGI, per germline. The CDR3 has 13 residues. V lost 6 bases, J lost 10 bases, and 13 bases lay in between. Generated by immunoSEQ multiplex PCR, the TCRdb table keeps only in-frame clones and is missing some. Of about 24,000 clones in the sample, less than 80% were seen once. These data are taken from a study of radiotherapy plus CTLA-4 blockade in lung cancer. The genes are TRBV6-5 and TRBJ1-6; the D is unclear. The receptor's source is a human donor with non-small cell lung cancer whose response to radiotherapy plus ipilimumab could not be evaluated. The source was peripheral blood, collected from a patient treated with radiotherapy plus ipilimumab. CDR3 in DNA: TGTGCCAGCAGCCCCCTCGCCGGGTCACCCCTCCACTTT. Translation: CASSPLAGSPLHF.